These 21 T cell receptor beta chains were all obtained from the same sample, sequenced in a study of T cells expressing NK-cell markers (TCRdb year 2020). The library was generated by 5' RACE. Sequencing took place on an Illumina HiSeq 2000. TCRdb reprocessed the public reads and reports one entry per CDR3 protein sequence, without DNA. The sample's table lists a count of approximately 460,000 distinct CDR3 sequences. Clones ranked in the top ten supply 7.3% of the sample. Sequenced input: blood T cells: a sorted CD56 or NKG2C T cell subset, CD4+ or CD8+ T cells, or bulk PBMC T cells (not recorded which). Source of these receptors: a woman aged 18 to 69 in good health.

The V and J genes are TRBV20-1 and TRBJ2-3; no DNA is available, so the TRBD2 call from TCRdb remains unchecked. The germline V gene encodes CDR1 DFQATT and CDR2 SNEGSKA (reference sequence). This CDR3 spans 16 amino acids. The CDR3 is CSAETHSGRAGDTQYF.

The J gene is TRBJ1-5, the V gene TRBV12-3 or TRBV12-4; TCRdb selects TRBD1, and the lack of DNA leaves this call unchecked. The CDR3 contains 14 residues. This CDR3 reads CASSPSGAYQPQHF.

The genes are TRBV27 and TRBJ2-5; as DNA is missing, the TRBD1 call by TCRdb cannot be tested. Germline-derived CDR1 and CDR2 are MNHEY and SMNVEV (reference sequence). The CDR3 spans 15 residues. CDR3 protein: CASTNLGQGQETQYF.

This rearrangement joins TRBV11-2 to TRBJ2-5; no DNA is available, so the TRBD2 call from TCRdb remains unchecked. Germline-derived CDR1 and CDR2 are SGHAT and FQNNGV. The CDR3 sequence is 16 residues long. The CDR3 is CASNPLAGGRGETQYF.

This chain links TRBV12-3 or TRBV12-4 with TRBJ2-7; TCRdb gives TRBD1 as the D gene, but with no DNA this cannot be confirmed. This CDR3 has 11 amino acids. The CDR3 reads CASTRGAEQYF.

This chain connects TRBV6-2 or TRBV6-3 to TRBJ1-5; there is no DNA to check the TCRdb D call of TRBD1. Germline V gene sequence: CDR1 MNHEY, CDR2 SVGEGT. The CDR3 runs to 16 residues. The CDR3 is CASSTATGAVGEPQHF.

The chain is built from TRBV7-9 and TRBJ2-3; TCRdb outputs TRBD2, but without DNA this stays unchecked. Germline V gene lookup returns CDR1 SEHNR and CDR2 FQNEAQ (reference sequence). This CDR3 contains 13 residues. CDR3 in amino acids: CASSLLAGDTQYF.

The rearrangement joins TRBV9 to TRBJ2-1. CDR3 length: 14 residues. Germline CDR1 SGDLS, CDR2 YYNGEE. The CDR3: CASSINTLWNEQFF.

The chain links TRBV14 to TRBJ2-5; absent DNA, TCRdb's TRBD1 call cannot be checked. The CDR3 has 14 residues. Germline V gives CDR1 SGHDN, CDR2 FVKESK. The CDR3 protein is CASSLTRAQETQYF. Full variable domain (remainder filled in from reference TRBV14 and TRBJ2-5): EAGVTQFPSHSVIEKGQTVTLRCDPISGHDNLYWYRRVMGKEIKFLLHFVKESKQDESGMPNNRFLAERTGGTYSTLKVQPAELEDSGVYFCASSLTRAQETQYFGPGTRLLVL.

The CDR3 region is CASSPWGLAGRDTQYF. The genes are TRBV18 and TRBJ2-3; the D call from TCRdb, TRBD2, cannot be confirmed without DNA. This CDR3 spans 16 amino acids. Germline V gene data show CDR1 as KGHSH and CDR2 as LQKENI.

The gene calls are TRBV21-1 and TRBJ2-1; TCRdb gives TRBD2 as the D gene, but with no DNA this cannot be confirmed. TRBV21-1 is listed as a pseudogene. The CDR3 is 17 amino acids. CDR3 amino acids: CASSTPYLAGGTNEQFF.

The V gene is TRBV12-3 or TRBV12-4, the J gene TRBJ2-7; the TRBD2 assignment by TCRdb is unverifiable without DNA. The CDR3 spans 15 residues. The CDR3 reads CASSPGLASVYEQYF.

The chain employs TRBV20-1 and TRBJ2-4. The CDR3 totals 13 residues. The V gene's germline CDR1 is DFQATT and CDR2 SNEGSKA (reference sequence). CDR3 sequence reads: CSASSPSKNIQYF.

The gene calls are TRBV7-7 and TRBJ2-5. CDR3 length equals 14 residues. Germline V gene sequence: CDR1 SSHAT, CDR2 FNYEAQ (reference sequence). The CDR3 loop is CASSRRGPQETQYF.

The V call is TRBV20-1, the J call TRBJ2-1; TCRdb's assignment of TRBD1 cannot be checked, as there is no DNA. There are 13 residues in the CDR3. Germline lookup yields CDR1 DFQATT and CDR2 SNEGSKA (reference sequence). CDR3 sequence: CSASGGSVREQFF.

V and J are TRBV6-2 or TRBV6-3 and TRBJ2-1; TCRdb outputs TRBD1, but without DNA this stays unchecked. The CDR3 consists of 16 residues. The germline CDR1 and CDR2 sequences are MNHEY and SVGEGT. The CDR3: CASRPRGHPGRDEQFF.

CDR3 loop: CASSWGDRSYEQYF. The chain joins TRBV6-2 or TRBV6-3 to TRBJ2-7; the TCRdb D gene call, TRBD1, has no DNA to confirm it. The CDR3 has 14 amino acids. CDR1 MNHEY and CDR2 SVGEGT come from the germline V gene.

The chain uses TRBV29-1 and TRBJ1-2. This CDR3 has 11 residues. Per the germline V gene, CDR1 is SQVTM and CDR2 is ANQGSEA. The CDR3 reads CSVGRIYGYTF.

This chain links TRBV13 with TRBJ2-1. The CDR3 length is 13 residues. The V gene's germline CDR1 is PRHDT and CDR2 FYEKMQ (reference sequence). CDR3 in amino acids: CASSPRFGDEQFF.

The chain has TRBV10-3 and TRBJ2-5. CDR1 is ENHRY, CDR2 SYGVKD, per germline. The length of the CDR3 is 14 residues. The CDR3 loop reads CAISETDKRETQYF.

The chain has TRBV4-3 and TRBJ1-1; the TCRdb call, TRBD1, lacks DNA for checking. The V gene's germline CDR1 is LGHNA and CDR2 YSLEER. The CDR3 runs to 13 residues. The CDR3 is CASSFLSYTEAFF.